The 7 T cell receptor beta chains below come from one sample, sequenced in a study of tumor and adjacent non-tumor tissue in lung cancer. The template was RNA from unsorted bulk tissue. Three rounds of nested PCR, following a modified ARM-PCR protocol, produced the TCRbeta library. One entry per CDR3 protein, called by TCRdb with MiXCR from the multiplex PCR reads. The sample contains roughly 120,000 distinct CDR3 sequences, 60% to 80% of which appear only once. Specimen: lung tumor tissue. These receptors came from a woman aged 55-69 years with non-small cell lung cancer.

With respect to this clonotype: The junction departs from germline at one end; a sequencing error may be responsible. This CDR3 reads CACSPDRYELYF. The CDR3, as DNA: TGTGCCTGCAGCCCCGACAGATACGAGCTGTACTTC. J is TRBJ2-7 and V is TRBV11-1; D is perhaps TRBD1 (5 bases). This CDR3 comprises 12 residues. From germline, CDR1 is SGHAT and CDR2 FQDESV (reference sequence).

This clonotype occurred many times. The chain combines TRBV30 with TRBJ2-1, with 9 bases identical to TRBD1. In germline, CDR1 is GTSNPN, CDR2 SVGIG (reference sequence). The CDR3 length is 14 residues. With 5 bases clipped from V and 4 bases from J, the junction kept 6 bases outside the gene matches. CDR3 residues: CAWGSGTGYNEQFF. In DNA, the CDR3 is TGTGCCTGGGGATCCGGGACAGGGTACAATGAGCAGTTCTTC. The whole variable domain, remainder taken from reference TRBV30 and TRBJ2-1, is SQTIHQWPATLVQPVGSPLSLECTVEGTSNPNLYWYRQAAGRGLQLLFYSVGIGQISSEVPQNLSASRPQDRQFILSSKKLLLSDSGFYLCAWGSGTGYNEQFFGPGTRLTVL.

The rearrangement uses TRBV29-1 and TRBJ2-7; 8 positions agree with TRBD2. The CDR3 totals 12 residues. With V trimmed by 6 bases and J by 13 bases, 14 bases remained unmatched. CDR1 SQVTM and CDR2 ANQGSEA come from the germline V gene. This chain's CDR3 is CSVTGLGNVHYF. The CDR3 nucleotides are TGCAGCGTCACGGGACTAGGGAACGTGCATTACTTC.

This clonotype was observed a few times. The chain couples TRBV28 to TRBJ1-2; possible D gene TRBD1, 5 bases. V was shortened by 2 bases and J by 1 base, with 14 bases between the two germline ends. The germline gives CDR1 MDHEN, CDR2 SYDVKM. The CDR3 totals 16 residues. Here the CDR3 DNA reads TGTGCCAGCAGTTTAACCGGGGCAGGGCTTAACTATGGCTACACCTTC. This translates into CASSLTGAGLNYGYTF.

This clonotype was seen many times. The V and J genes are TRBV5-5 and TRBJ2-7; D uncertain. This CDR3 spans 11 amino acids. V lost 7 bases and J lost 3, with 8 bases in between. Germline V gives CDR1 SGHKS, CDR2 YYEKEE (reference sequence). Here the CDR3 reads CASRQNYEQYF. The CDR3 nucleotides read TGTGCCAGCCGTCAGAACTACGAGCAGTACTTC.

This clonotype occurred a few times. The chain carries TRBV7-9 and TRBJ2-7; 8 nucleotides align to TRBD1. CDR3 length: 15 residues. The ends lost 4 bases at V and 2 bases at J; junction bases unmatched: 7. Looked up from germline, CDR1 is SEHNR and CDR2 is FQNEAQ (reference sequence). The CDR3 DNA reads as TGTGCCAGCAGCTATACTCAGGGGGCTACCTACGAGCAGTACTTC. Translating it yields CASSYTQGATYEQYF.

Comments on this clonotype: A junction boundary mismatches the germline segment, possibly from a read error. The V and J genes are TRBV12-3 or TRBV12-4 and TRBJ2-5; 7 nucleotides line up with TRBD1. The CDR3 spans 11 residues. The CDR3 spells CSSTQGEIQYF. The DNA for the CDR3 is TGTTCCAGCACCCAGGGGGAGATCCAGTACTTC.